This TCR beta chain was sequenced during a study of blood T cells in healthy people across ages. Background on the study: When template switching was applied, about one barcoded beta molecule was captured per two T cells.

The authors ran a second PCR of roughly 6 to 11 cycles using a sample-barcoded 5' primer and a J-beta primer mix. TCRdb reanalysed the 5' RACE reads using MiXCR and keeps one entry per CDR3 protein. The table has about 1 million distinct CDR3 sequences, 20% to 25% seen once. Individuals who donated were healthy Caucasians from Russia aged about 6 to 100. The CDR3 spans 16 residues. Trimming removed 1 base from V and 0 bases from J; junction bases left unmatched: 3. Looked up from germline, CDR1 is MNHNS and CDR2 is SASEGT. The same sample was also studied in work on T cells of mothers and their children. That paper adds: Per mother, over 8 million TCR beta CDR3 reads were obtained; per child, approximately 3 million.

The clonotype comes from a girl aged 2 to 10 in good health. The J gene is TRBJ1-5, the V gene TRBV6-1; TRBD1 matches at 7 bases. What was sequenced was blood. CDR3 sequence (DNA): TGTGCCAGCAGTGAAGGGGACAGCTATAGCAATCAGCCCCAGCATTTT. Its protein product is CASSEGDSYSNQPQHF.